What follows describes a single TCR beta chain. Its antigen is undetermined. This entry is derived from a study of cytomegalovirus exposure and HLA in healthy donors. Study results and limitations: Clonal expansion was found to be greater in HLA-associated TCR beta chains than in equally common others in a later analysis. The classifier reportedly diagnosed cytomegalovirus status with high specificity and sensitivity. In a later analysis, parvovirus B19, influenza, CMV and Epstein-Barr virus appeared linked to several top co-occurrence clusters.

Germline CDR1 is SGHRS and CDR2 is YFSETQ. This CDR3 comprises 13 residues. The V and J ends lost 5 bases and 6 bases respectively, with 15 bases between them. PCR involved 60 Vbeta and 13 Jbeta primers. Authors' analysis steps: A later analysis tallied about 80 million unique TCR beta chains, about 11 million of them shared. The protocol was immunoSEQ multiplex PCR, while the TCRdb copy is restricted to in-frame clones and leaves out a portion. V, J and clone size are taken as reported in that table, and D and trimming were inferred from the DNA itself. The sample has some 78,000 clones, 74% seen once.

This chain joins TRBV5-1 and TRBJ2-7, with TRBD2 as a possible D gene (6 bases). The clonotype comes from a man between 40 and 49 years old in good health and CMV-seropositive. The sequenced sample was PBMCs. The CDR3 is CASSHPSSVEQYF. Here the CDR3 DNA reads TGCGCCAGCAGTCACCCATCTAGCGTCGAGCAGTACTTC. The variable domain in full, with the rest retrieved from reference TRBV5-1 and TRBJ2-7, is KAGVTQTPRYLIKTRGQQVTLSCSPISGHRSVSWYQQTPGQGLQFLFEYFSETQRNKGNFPGRFSGRQFSNSRSEMNVSTLELGDSALYLCASSHPSSVEQYFGPGTRLTVT.